Presented here are 13 T cell receptor beta chains from one specimen sequenced in a study of molecular identifiers for immune sequencing clone quantification. TCRdb independently ran MiXCR on the PCR reads; one entry per CDR3 protein. The repertoire holds about 640,000 distinct CDR3 sequences, with just under 20% as singletons. The sample consisted of naive CD8+ T cells from blood, with Jurkat cell RNA spiked in. Subset reported: FACS-sorted CD8+CD4-CCR7+CD45RA+ naive T cells. These receptors originate from a human donor in good health. Some libraries in this study had Jurkat cell RNA spiked in.

Notes on this clonotype: Possible read error: a much larger clone is one base away. This chain joins TRBV20-1 and TRBJ2-7; D uncertain. Germline V CDR1 and CDR2: DFQATT, SNEGSKA (reference sequence). This CDR3 is 15 amino acids long. As DNA, the CDR3 is TGCAGTGCTGGAGAGACGACTGCCGCAACCTACGAGCAGTACTTC. The encoded protein is CSAGETTAATYEQYF.

This clonotype showed up many times. This chain uses TRBV7-9 with TRBJ2-7, with D perhaps matching TRBD1 (5 bases). Trimming stripped 5 bases from V and 4 bases from J, with 15 bases between. Per germline, CDR1 SEHNR and CDR2 FQNEAQ (reference sequence). The CDR3 has 14 residues. This CDR3 is CASSAVGASYEQYF. CDR3 DNA sequence: TGTGCCAGCAGCGCAGTTGGGGCGTCTTACGAGCAGTACTTC.

This clonotype was seen ten or more times. V is TRBV28 and J is TRBJ2-3, with 7 bases matching TRBD2. Losses at the gene ends were 6 bases for V and 3 bases for J; bases not matched to a gene: 12. Per germline, CDR1 MDHEN and CDR2 SYDVKM. This CDR3 region has 16 residues. CDR3 in DNA: TGTGCCAGCAGACCGTCTGCGGCTAGCGGAACAGATACGCAGTATTTT. It translates to CASRPSAASGTDTQYF.

This clonotype was observed at least ten times. This chain links TRBV7-9 with TRBJ1-1, with a tentative D call TRBD1 (6 bases). The germline V gene encodes CDR1 SEHNR and CDR2 FQNEAQ (reference sequence). The V and J ends lost 5 bases and 4 bases respectively, with 11 bases between them. The CDR3 spans 13 residues. The CDR3 loop is CASSIGGATEAFF. As DNA, the CDR3 is TGTGCCAGCAGCATTGGGGGGGCCACTGAAGCTTTCTTT.

This clonotype was seen ten or more times. V and J are TRBV2 and TRBJ2-3; 11 positions agree with TRBD2. The CDR3 loop spans 15 amino acids. Per the germline V gene, CDR1 is SNHLY and CDR2 is FYNNEI. Trimming removed 4 bases from V and 4 bases from J; junction bases left unmatched: 4. In DNA, the CDR3 is TGTGCCAGCAGTGCCGGGACTAGCGGTTCAGATACGCAGTATTTT. Translation gives CASSAGTSGSDTQYF.

This clonotype was seen a few times. The chain uses TRBV4-2 and TRBJ2-7, with TRBD2 identical over 7 bases. Germline CDR1 reads LGHNA; CDR2 reads YNFKEQ. The CDR3 length is 15 residues. The trim removed 0 bases at V and 4 bases at J, leaving 6 bases unmatched. The CDR3 loop is CASSQDGASGYEQYF. The CDR3 DNA reads TGTGCCAGCAGCCAAGATGGGGCTAGCGGTTACGAGCAGTACTTC.

This clonotype was detected ten times or more. The chain employs TRBV27 and TRBJ2-3, with 9 bases identical to TRBD1. The CDR3 has 16 residues. CDR1 MNHEY and CDR2 SMNVEV come from the germline V gene (reference sequence). The J segment lost 4 bases and the V segment lost 2 bases, leaving 7 bases of the junction unmatched. CDR3 sequence: CASSLLLDRGPDTQYF. CDR3 DNA sequence: TGTGCCAGCAGTTTACTGTTGGACAGGGGCCCAGATACGCAGTATTTT.

The sample holds one count of this clonotype. This may come from a read error, since a much larger clone is one base off. This chain connects TRBV5-6 to TRBJ1-2, with a weak D call TRBD1 (5 bases). CDR1 is SGHDT and CDR2 is YYEEEE in the germline V gene. V was cut by 0 bases and J by 7 bases, with 19 bases left in between. The CDR3 covers 16 residues. This CDR3 is CASSLDSSDNARGYTF. CDR3 bases: TGTGCCAGCAGCTTGGACTCTTCGGACAATGCCCGTGGCTACACCTTC.

This clonotype was detected many times. The rearrangement links TRBV27 to TRBJ2-1; unclear D gene. Germline V gene data show CDR1 as MNHEY and CDR2 as SMNVEV (reference sequence). V lost 3 bases, J lost 9 bases, and 6 bases lay in between. CDR3 length: 11 residues. The CDR3 is CASSFTGEQFF. CDR3 nucleotide sequence: TGTGCCAGCAGTTTCACGGGTGAGCAGTTCTTC.

The chain combines TRBV2 with TRBJ2-7, with D perhaps TRBD1 (6 bases). The CDR3 sequence is 18 residues long. Per the germline V gene, CDR1 is SNHLY and CDR2 is FYNNEI. V lost 7 bases and J lost 1, with 26 bases in between. Written as DNA, the CDR3 is TGTGCCAGCATACCCCCTGCCTACACAGGGAAAATTTCCTACGAGCAGTACTTC. Its protein product is CASIPPAYTGKISYEQYF.

This clonotype was counted ten times or more. This chain uses TRBV4-1 with TRBJ2-7; D is uncertain. Trimming cost V 1 base and J 4 bases, with 8 bases left between them. CDR1 and CDR2 (germline): MGHRA, YSYEKL. The CDR3 has 13 residues. CDR3 sequence (DNA): TGCGCCAGCAGCCAAGGTCTGGAGTACGAGCAGTACTTC. This encodes CASSQGLEYEQYF.

This clonotype was counted ten times or more. V is TRBV7-9 and J is TRBJ2-3; the D is unclear. The CDR3 runs 16 residues. The germline gives CDR1 SEHNR, CDR2 FQNEAQ (reference sequence). Trimming left V 5 bases short and J 2 bases short, with 17 bases between. In DNA form, the CDR3 reads TGTGCCAGCAGCCACCTCCTTGGCGGACCCACAGATACGCAGTATTTT. It yields the protein CASSHLLGGPTDTQYF.

This clonotype was seen more than once but under ten times. The gene calls are TRBV2 and TRBJ2-7; D call uncertain. The V gene lost 0 bases and the J gene lost 5 bases, with 8 bases spanning the gap. CDR3 length equals 13 residues. The germline gives CDR1 SNHLY, CDR2 FYNNEI. The CDR3 loop is CASSEANSHEQYF. Written as DNA, the CDR3 is TGTGCCAGCAGTGAAGCTAATAGCCACGAGCAGTACTTC.